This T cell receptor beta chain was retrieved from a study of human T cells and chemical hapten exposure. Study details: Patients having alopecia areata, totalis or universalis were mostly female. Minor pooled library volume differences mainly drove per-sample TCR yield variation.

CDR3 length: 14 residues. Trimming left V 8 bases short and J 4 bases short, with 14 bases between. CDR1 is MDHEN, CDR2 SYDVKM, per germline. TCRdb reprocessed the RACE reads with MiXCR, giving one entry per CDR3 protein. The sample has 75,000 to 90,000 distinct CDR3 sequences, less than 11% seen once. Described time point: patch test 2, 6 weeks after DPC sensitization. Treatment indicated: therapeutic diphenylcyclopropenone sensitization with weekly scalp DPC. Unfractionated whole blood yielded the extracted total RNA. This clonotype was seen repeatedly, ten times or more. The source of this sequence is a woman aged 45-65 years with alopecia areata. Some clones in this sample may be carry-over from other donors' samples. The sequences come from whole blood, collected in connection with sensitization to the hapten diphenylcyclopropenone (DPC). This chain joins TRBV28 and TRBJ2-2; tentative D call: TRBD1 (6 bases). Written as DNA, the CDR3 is TGTGCCAGCCTAAAACAGGGTACCACCGGGGAGCTGTTTTTT. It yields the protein CASLKQGTTGELFF.